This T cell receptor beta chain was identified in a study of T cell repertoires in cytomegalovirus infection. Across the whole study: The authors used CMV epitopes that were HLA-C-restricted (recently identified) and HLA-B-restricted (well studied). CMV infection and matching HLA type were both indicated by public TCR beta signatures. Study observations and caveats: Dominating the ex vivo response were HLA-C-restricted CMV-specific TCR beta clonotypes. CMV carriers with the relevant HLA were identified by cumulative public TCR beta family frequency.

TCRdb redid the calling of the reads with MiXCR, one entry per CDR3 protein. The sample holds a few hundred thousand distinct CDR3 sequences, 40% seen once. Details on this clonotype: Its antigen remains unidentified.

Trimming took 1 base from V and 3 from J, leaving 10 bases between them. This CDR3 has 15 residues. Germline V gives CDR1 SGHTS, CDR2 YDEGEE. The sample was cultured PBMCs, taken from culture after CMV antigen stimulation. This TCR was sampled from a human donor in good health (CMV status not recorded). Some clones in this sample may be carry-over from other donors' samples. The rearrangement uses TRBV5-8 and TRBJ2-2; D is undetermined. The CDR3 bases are TGTGCCAGCAGCTTGCGTTACGGTGACACCGGGGAGCTGTTTTTT. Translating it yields CASSLRYGDTGELFF.